This TCR beta chain was captured in a study of shared clonotypes between healthy human individuals. This clone showed up just once. The antigen is undetermined. Genomic DNA from each subset was divided evenly over several immunoSEQ plates. Assay used: immunoSEQ multiplex PCR; TCRdb lists only in-frame clones, some missing. Of 600,000 to 750,000 clones in the sample, roughly 70% were seen once. Points from the study as a whole: A few donors had 5% to 6.5% of their naive CD4 clonotypes in common. When compared with the clonotypes that were shared by all four sorted-subset donors, the non-shared clonotypes turned out to have lower generation probabilities.

The V and J ends lost 7 bases and 1 base respectively, with 9 bases between them. CDR1 is LNHDA and CDR2 is SQIVND in the germline V gene (reference sequence). The CDR3 is 13 residues long. Input material: memory CD4+ T cells sorted from blood. Stated subset: CD45RA-negative fraction. The sequence derives from a woman aged 25 to 45 in good health. The chain combines TRBV19 with TRBJ2-3; D call uncertain. The CDR3 DNA reads as TGTGCCAGTAACGCGGCGGGCACAGATACGCAGTATTTT. This sequence encodes CASNAAGTDTQYF.